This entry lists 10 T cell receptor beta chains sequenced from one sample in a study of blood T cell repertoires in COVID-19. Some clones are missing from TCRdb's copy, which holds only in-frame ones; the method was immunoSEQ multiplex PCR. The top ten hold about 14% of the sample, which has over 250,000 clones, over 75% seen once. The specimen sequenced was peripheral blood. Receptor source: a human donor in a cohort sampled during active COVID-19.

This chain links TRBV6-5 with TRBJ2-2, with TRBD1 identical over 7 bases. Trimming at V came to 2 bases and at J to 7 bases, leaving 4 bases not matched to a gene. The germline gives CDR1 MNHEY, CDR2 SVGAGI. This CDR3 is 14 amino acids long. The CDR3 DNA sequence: TGTGCCAGCAGTTACCTGCCAGGGGGCGGGGAGCTGTTTTTT. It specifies CASSYLPGGGELFF.

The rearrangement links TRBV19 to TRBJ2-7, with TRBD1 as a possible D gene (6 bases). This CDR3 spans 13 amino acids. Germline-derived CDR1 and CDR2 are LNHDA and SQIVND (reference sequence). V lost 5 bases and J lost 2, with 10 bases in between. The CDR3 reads CASSQRQAYEQYF. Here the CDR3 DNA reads TGTGCCAGTAGTCAAAGACAGGCCTACGAGCAGTACTTC.

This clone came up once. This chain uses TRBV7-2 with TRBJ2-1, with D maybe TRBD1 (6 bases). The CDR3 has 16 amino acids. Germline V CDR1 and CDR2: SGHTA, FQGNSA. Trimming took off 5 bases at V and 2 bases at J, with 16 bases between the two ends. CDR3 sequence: CASSRRTATTYNEQFF. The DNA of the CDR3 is TGTGCCAGCAGCCGTCGGACAGCAACTACCTACAATGAGCAGTTCTTC.

The CDR3 DNA reads TGCGCCAGCAGCCGCCGATACGACGTGTCAGGTGCCGAAAAACTGTTTTTT. Translation: CASSRRYDVSGAEKLFF. The V and J genes are TRBV4-1 and TRBJ1-4; D is uncertain. Trimming stripped 4 bases from V and 8 bases from J, with 23 bases between. The CDR3 length is 17 residues. The germline CDR1 and CDR2 sequences are MGHRA and YSYEKL.

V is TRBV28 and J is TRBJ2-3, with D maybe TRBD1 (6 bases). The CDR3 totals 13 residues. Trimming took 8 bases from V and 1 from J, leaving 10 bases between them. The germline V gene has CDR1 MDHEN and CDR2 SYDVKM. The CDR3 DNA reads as TGTGCCAGCGTATCAGGGGGCACAGATACGCAGTATTTT. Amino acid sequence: CASVSGGTDTQYF.

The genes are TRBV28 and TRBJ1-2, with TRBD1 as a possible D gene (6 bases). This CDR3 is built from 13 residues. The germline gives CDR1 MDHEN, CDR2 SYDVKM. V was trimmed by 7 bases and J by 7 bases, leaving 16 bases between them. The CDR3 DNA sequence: TGTGCCAGCAATGGTGCAGGGGCGTTTGGCTACACCTTC. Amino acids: CASNGAGAFGYTF.

The CDR3 spells CASSPGQGEKLFF. CDR3 nucleotides: TGTGCCAGCAGCCCGGGACAGGGTGAAAAACTGTTTTTT. The V gene is TRBV5-4, the J gene TRBJ1-4; TRBD1 aligns across 9 bases. The CDR3 extends over 13 amino acids. Trimming removed 4 bases from V and 7 bases from J; junction bases left unmatched: 2. Germline values: CDR1 SGHNT, CDR2 YYREEE (reference sequence).

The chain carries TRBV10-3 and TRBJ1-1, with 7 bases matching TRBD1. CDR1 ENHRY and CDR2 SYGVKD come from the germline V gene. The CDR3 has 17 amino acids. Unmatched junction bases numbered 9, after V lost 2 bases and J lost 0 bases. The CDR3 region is CAISEETGKTMNTEAFF. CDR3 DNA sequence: TGTGCCATCAGTGAGGAGACAGGGAAGACCATGAACACTGAAGCTTTCTTT.

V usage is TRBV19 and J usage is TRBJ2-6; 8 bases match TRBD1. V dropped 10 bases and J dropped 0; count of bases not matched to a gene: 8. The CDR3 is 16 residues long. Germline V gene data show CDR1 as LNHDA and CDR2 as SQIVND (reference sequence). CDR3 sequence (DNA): TGTGCCACTAGGGACAGGTTCCACTCTGGGGCCAACGTCCTGACTTTC. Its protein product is CATRDRFHSGANVLTF.

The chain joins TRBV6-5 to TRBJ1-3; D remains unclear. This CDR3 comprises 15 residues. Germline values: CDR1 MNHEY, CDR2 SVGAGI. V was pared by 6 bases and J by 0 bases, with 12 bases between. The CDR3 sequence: CASRVEAVSGNTIYF. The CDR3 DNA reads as TGTGCCAGCAGGGTAGAGGCAGTCTCTGGAAACACCATATATTTT.